The T cell receptor (beta chain) described here comes from a study of cytomegalovirus exposure and HLA in healthy donors. Primers for the PCR totalled 60 Vbeta and 13 Jbeta. TCRdb's copy holds only in-frame clones and misses some; the assay was immunoSEQ multiplex PCR. Of tens of thousands of clones in the sample, about 90% were seen once. The table lists this clone with a count of one. The V end was cut by 1 base, the J end by 7 bases, with 6 bases between. Germline CDR1 is MDHEN and CDR2 is SYDVKM. This CDR3 region has 12 residues. The V call is TRBV28, the J call TRBJ2-3; D is undetermined. The source is a man aged 18 to 29 in good health and CMV-seronegative. Sequencing was performed on PBMCs. The CDR3 loop is CASSLFRNTQYF. CDR3 bases: TGTGCCAGCAGTTTATTTAGAAATACGCAGTATTTT.